This TCR beta chain was found in a study of blood T cell repertoires in COVID-19 (dated by TCRdb to the early 2020s). With respect to the entire study: Samples from collaborators originated in the United States, Italy and Spain and spanned both the acute and convalescent phases of COVID-19. Subjects who had been exposed to COVID-19, were actively infected with it, or had recovered from it provided the deeply sampled blood TCRbeta repertoires that made up the dataset. HLA class I and class II types, where available, came from metadata supplied by the sample provider rather than from assay-based typing. The repertoires were made available in a free public database intended to serve as a resource for research on the immune response to SARS-CoV-2. The material from the prospective study consisted of cDNA or gDNA derived from T cells, B-cell-depleted T cells, or PBMCs. Samples came from the ongoing ImmuneRACE study (first 160 participants) plus 1,254 subjects from 6 global collaborators. A de-identified subject ID, COVID-19 status, age in years and sex were almost always included in the sample metadata.

Spanning cysteine to phenylalanine, the CDR3 consists of 15 amino acids. Just the 45-base CDR3 DNA is kept, in frame starting at base 1. CDR1 and CDR2 (MNHNS, SASEGT) derive from the germline V gene. Trimming takes 2 bases from V and 10 bases from J, and the germline ends sit 17 bases apart. TCRbeta CDR3 regions were amplified from genomic DNA using the immunoSEQ Assay, a bias-controlled multiplex PCR. As for how the authors treated the data: The number of nucleated cells in each sample was estimated from the amplification of reference gene primers within the assay. To quantify the absolute abundance of each unique TCRbeta CDR3 rearrangement, sequence reads were collapsed and filtered. For each sample, productive Simpson clonality was calculated by taking the square root of Simpson's diversity index across productive rearrangements. TCRdb mirrors the immuneACCESS table, restricted to in-frame sequences. Some clones are absent from its copies; in checked studies, under half trace to an unresolved V gene, and the reason for the others is unknown. The DNA was the basis for D and trimming; V, J and clone size are from that table. The sample table holds some 300,000 clones, of which roughly 91% were seen once. The ten largest clones add up to about a tenth of the sample.

What the study reported, not specific to this receptor: Clinical and demographic metadata were provided uncurated, with the amount varying by source and participant.

Enrolling through a virtual design, the prospective study's participants ranged in age from roughly 18 to 89 years and lived across about two dozen United States geographic areas. To assign participants to cohorts, the prospective study relied on clinical history that participants themselves reported in a screening survey and a study questionnaire. Recovered participants in ImmuneRACE Cohort 3 were defined by two consecutive negative NP/OP PCR tests, clearance by a healthcare professional, or resolution of symptoms. In the prospective study, mobile phlebotomists collected whole blood, serum and a nasopharyngeal or oropharyngeal swab from each participant. Prospective study participants could optionally give additional blood draws and questionnaires over an approximately 2-month period. Before DNA extraction, prospective study blood samples were shipped either frozen or at room temperature. A note on this clone: Its antigen is unknown. The input lacks base qualities; no much larger clone sits a single base away.

The chain couples TRBV6-1 to TRBJ1-4; there is no confident call for the D gene. This TCR derives from a woman in her twenties or thirties who had recovered from COVID-19. Sequenced sample: PBMCs or T cells enriched from blood (not recorded which). The CDR3 corresponds to CASSESGRLGGKLFF. The nucleotide sequence reads TGTGCCAGCAGTGAATCGGGCCGCTTAGGAGGAAAACTGTTTTTT.